This T cell receptor beta chain was observed in a study of tumor-infiltrating lymphocytes in primary liver carcinoma. This clonotype was detected only once. TCR beta cDNA was reverse-transcribed from approximately 0.45 ug of total RNA. The reaction used a constant-region primer and ProtoScript II reverse transcriptase. Libraries for TCR beta were built through three nested multiplex PCR rounds, which together made up a slightly modified ARM-PCR procedure. In the first two PCR rounds, TRBV1-TRBV30 forward primers were paired with a C-beta reverse primer, and each round lasted about 9 cycles. TCRdb reprocessed the multiplex PCR reads via MiXCR and lists one record per CDR3 protein. This sample carries about 44,000 distinct CDR3 sequences, 75% of them seen once, and the ten largest clones take 35% to 45%. The trim removed 11 bases at V and 8 bases at J, leaving 21 bases unmatched. Germline assignment: CDR1 ENHRY and CDR2 SYGVKD. The CDR3 runs 17 residues.

Bulk tissue was left unsorted, and RNA and DNA were co-extracted from 20-30 mg of it. J is TRBJ2-1 and V is TRBV10-3; 10 nucleotides match TRBD2. This clonotype was sampled from a woman aged 30 to 39 with primary liver carcinoma and hepatitis B virus infection. The material sequenced was tumor-adjacent normal liver tissue. CDR3 in amino acids: CAVKGGASGRSLDEQFF. The CDR3 DNA reads TGTGCCGTCAAGGGGGGCGCTAGCGGGAGAAGTCTCGATGAGCAGTTCTTC.